The 28 T cell receptor beta chains below come from one sample, sequenced in a study of shared clonotypes between healthy human individuals. Some clones are missing from TCRdb's copy, which holds only in-frame ones; the method was immunoSEQ multiplex PCR. The sample lists roughly 1.5 million clones, 98% occurring once. Sequenced material: naive CD4+ T cells sorted from blood. Stated subset: CD45RA+ positively selected. Receptors were obtained from a man in his thirties or forties in good health.

About this clone itself: The junction does not match germline at one end; this may be a read error. The chain links TRBV10-1 to TRBJ1-2, with no clear D. Germline-derived CDR1 and CDR2 are WNHNN and SYGVQD (reference sequence). The CDR3 contains 12 residues. The CDR3 loop is CASSHNEAGFFF. CDR3 nucleotides: TGCGCCAGCAGCCACAACGAGGCAGGTTTTTTCTTC.

As for this clone: Other DNA sequences in this specimen translate into the identical CDR3. This rearrangement joins TRBV18 to TRBJ2-5; D gene unclear. The CDR3 consists of 13 residues. Trimming cost V 3 bases and J 2 bases, with 7 bases left between them. Germline loops: CDR1 KGHSH, CDR2 LQKENI. The CDR3 DNA reads TGTGCCAGCTCACCCGTCCCGCAAGAGACCCAGTACTTC. It encodes CASSPVPQETQYF.

V and J are TRBV15 and TRBJ2-1; weak D call: TRBD2 (6 bases). Trimming pared 3 bases from V and 5 bases from J, leaving 20 bases between. Per germline, CDR1 LNHNV and CDR2 YYDKDF (reference sequence). CDR3 length: 17 residues. The CDR3 protein is CATSRMISGFADNEQFF. DNA of the CDR3: TGTGCCACCAGCAGGATGATAAGCGGGTTTGCCGACAATGAGCAGTTCTTC.

The V and J genes are TRBV5-8 and TRBJ1-1; D not resolved. Trimming stripped 4 bases from V and 5 bases from J, with 15 bases between. CDR1 and CDR2 from the germline V gene are SGHTS and YDEGEE. The CDR3 is 14 residues long. CDR3 DNA sequence: TGTGCCAGCAGCCCGACGGGTCTAGGGACTGAAGCTTTCTTT. Protein sequence: CASSPTGLGTEAFF.

The rearrangement joins TRBV15 to TRBJ2-5; 7 nucleotides match TRBD2. The CDR3 loop spans 14 amino acids. In germline, CDR1 is LNHNV, CDR2 YYDKDF (reference sequence). V was clipped by 5 bases and J by 5 bases; unmatched bases: 8. The CDR3 sequence is CATSGPGLPETQYF. The CDR3 nucleotides read TGTGCCACCAGCGGCCCGGGACTACCGGAGACCCAGTACTTC.

The V and J genes are TRBV27 and TRBJ2-1; TRBD1 is a possible D gene (5 bases). The V end was cut by 3 bases, the J end by 0 bases, with 18 bases between. Germline V gene lookup returns CDR1 MNHEY and CDR2 SMNVEV (reference sequence). The CDR3 runs to 18 residues. CDR3 loop: CASSLIASGISSYNEQFF. CDR3 nucleotide sequence: TGTGCCAGCAGTTTGATAGCCTCAGGGATTAGCTCCTACAATGAGCAGTTCTTC.

This rearrangement joins TRBV10-2 to TRBJ1-2; D is unclear. CDR1 is WSHSY and CDR2 is SAAADI in the germline V gene. V lost 0 bases and J lost 3, with 8 bases in between. The CDR3 spans 14 residues. In DNA form, the CDR3 reads TGCGCCAGCAGTGAGTCGCCGGGCGACTATGGCTACACCTTC. It specifies CASSESPGDYGYTF.

Comment on this clone: The same CDR3 can be traced to other DNA sequences in this sample. The genes are TRBV5-1 and TRBJ2-5, with D unclear. Germline lookup yields CDR1 SGHRS and CDR2 YFSETQ. The CDR3 loop spans 13 amino acids. V gave up 1 base and J gave up 5 bases, with 9 bases separating them. DNA of the CDR3: TGCGCCAGCAGCTTGCAAGGAAGGGAGACCCAGTACTTC. It is translated as CASSLQGRETQYF.

J is TRBJ2-5 and V is TRBV4-3, with unresolved D. Trimming removed 1 base at V and 6 bases at J, with 15 bases between. Germline V CDR1 and CDR2: LGHNA, YSLEER. This CDR3 contains 15 residues. CDR3 loop: CASSQGLGPGQTQYF. The DNA of the CDR3 is TGCGCCAGCAGCCAAGGACTGGGCCCCGGTCAGACCCAGTACTTC.

This chain uses TRBV5-1 with TRBJ2-3; tentative D call: TRBD2 (6 bases). Germline values: CDR1 SGHRS, CDR2 YFSETQ. V was trimmed by 5 bases and J by 0 bases, leaving 7 bases between them. The CDR3 totals 13 residues. CDR3 sequence reads: CASSGGSTDTQYF. The DNA for the CDR3 is TGCGCCAGCAGTGGGGGGAGCACAGATACGCAGTATTTT.

The chain has TRBV11-2 and TRBJ2-5, with D unresolved. Trimming shortened V by 7 bases and J by 2 bases, and 14 bases separated the two germline ends. Germline V gene lookup returns CDR1 SGHAT and CDR2 FQNNGV. The CDR3 extends over 14 amino acids. In DNA, the CDR3 is TGTGCCAGCAACAGACTGGCCTATCAAGAGACCCAGTACTTC. Residues: CASNRLAYQETQYF.

The V call is TRBV10-2, the J call TRBJ1-5; D call uncertain. The CDR3 sequence is 13 residues long. The ends were cut back, 8 bases at V and 3 bases at J, with 11 bases in the middle. Germline loops: CDR1 WSHSY, CDR2 SAAADI. CDR3 sequence: CASVQANNQPQHF. The CDR3 DNA is TGCGCCAGCGTGCAGGCAAACAATCAGCCCCAGCATTTT.

This rearrangement joins TRBV5-5 to TRBJ1-4; the D is unclear. CDR1 and CDR2 (germline): SGHKS, YYEKEE (reference sequence). This CDR3 is built from 15 residues. V lost 1 base and J lost 4, with 11 bases in between. The CDR3 loop reads CASSLRVTGNEKLFF. The CDR3 DNA sequence: TGTGCCAGCAGCTTGCGAGTTACCGGTAATGAAAAACTGTTTTTT.

This chain uses TRBV6-5 with TRBJ1-1; no reliable D call. Per the germline V gene, CDR1 is MNHEY and CDR2 is SVGAGI. This CDR3 has 12 residues. V lost 0 bases to trimming and J lost 7 bases, with 6 bases between them. The CDR3 DNA reads TGTGCCAGCAGTTACTCAGGAGATGAAGCTTTCTTT. Amino acids: CASSYSGDEAFF.

Points on this clone: The same CDR3 can be traced to other DNA sequences in this sample. V and J are TRBV28 and TRBJ1-2; D not resolved. The ends were cut back, 5 bases at V and 0 bases at J, with 7 bases in the middle. The CDR3 is made up of 13 amino acids. CDR1 MDHEN and CDR2 SYDVKM come from the germline V gene. DNA for the CDR3: TGTGCCAGCAGTCTCGGCCCTAACTATGGCTACACCTTC. Translating it yields CASSLGPNYGYTF.

The chain is built from TRBV10-3 and TRBJ2-2; TRBD1 or TRBD2 may be the D gene (6 bases each). Germline loops: CDR1 ENHRY, CDR2 SYGVKD. The CDR3 covers 17 residues. Deletions cut 3 bases from V and 2 bases from J, with 16 bases between. The CDR3 DNA reads TGTGCCATCAGTGAAAGGTCGGGGGCGGTCAACACCGGGGAGCTGTTTTTT. Translated: CAISERSGAVNTGELFF.

Here the CDR3 reads CASSFSPHTGELFF. CDR3 sequence (DNA): TGTGCCAGCAGCTTCTCCCCTCACACCGGGGAGCTGTTTTTT. The chain combines TRBV7-3 with TRBJ2-2; unclear D gene. Germline lookup yields CDR1 SGHTA and CDR2 FQGTGA. The germline V and J ends were trimmed by 3 bases and 3 bases, with 8 bases remaining between them. The CDR3 runs 14 residues.

The V call is TRBV5-5, the J call TRBJ1-5, with D possibly being TRBD1 (6 bases). Germline V gene sequence: CDR1 SGHKS, CDR2 YYEKEE (reference sequence). V dropped 0 bases and J dropped 6 bases, with 10 bases sitting between them. This CDR3 has 14 residues. The CDR3, as DNA: TGTGCCAGCAGCTTGGTGGACAGAGGTCAGCCCCAGCATTTT. Amino acids: CASSLVDRGQPQHF.

The J gene is TRBJ2-1, the V gene TRBV11-2; D is tentatively TRBD1 or TRBD2 (5 bases each). CDR1 is SGHAT, CDR2 FQNNGV, per germline. The CDR3 loop spans 13 amino acids. Deletions cut 5 bases from V and 2 bases from J, with 7 bases between. CDR3 coding DNA: TGTGCCAGCAGCCAGGGACCCTACAATGAGCAGTTCTTC. It specifies CASSQGPYNEQFF.

The sample holds one count of this clone. This chain joins TRBV27 and TRBJ2-1; 9 bases fit TRBD2. This CDR3 comprises 14 residues. Germline V gene lookup returns CDR1 MNHEY and CDR2 SMNVEV (reference sequence). The V gene end was trimmed by 5 bases and the J gene end by 5 bases; junction bases not matched to a gene: 4. CDR3 DNA: TGTGCCAGCAGTCTAGCGGGAAGGAACAATGAGCAGTTCTTC. This gives the protein CASSLAGRNNEQFF.

CDR3 bases: TGTGCCATCAGTGACTCCAACCACGGTGATACGCAGTATTTT. Protein sequence: CAISDSNHGDTQYF. The chain couples TRBV10-3 to TRBJ2-3, with D hard to call. The CDR3 is 14 amino acids. The V end was cut by 3 bases, the J end by 6 bases, with 13 bases between. CDR1 ENHRY and CDR2 SYGVKD come from the germline V gene.

This clone was recorded once. The V and J genes are TRBV19 and TRBJ2-7, with a possible D match to TRBD2 (5 bases). Germline CDR1 LNHDA, CDR2 SQIVND (reference sequence). Trimming cost V 5 bases and J 1 base, with 12 bases left between them. The CDR3 has 14 residues. Here the CDR3 reads CASSPRGRSYEQYF. In DNA, the CDR3 is TGTGCCAGTAGTCCCCGGGGAAGGTCCTACGAGCAGTACTTC.

The rearrangement uses TRBV10-2 and TRBJ1-3, with D possibly being TRBD1 (5 bases). Germline V gene lookup returns CDR1 WSHSY and CDR2 SAAADI. Trimming took 5 bases from V and 0 from J, leaving 11 bases between them. The CDR3 extends over 15 amino acids. CDR3 DNA sequence: TGCGCCAGCAGTCCTCAGGGCCACTCTGGAAACACCATATATTTT. This encodes CASSPQGHSGNTIYF.

This chain links TRBV19 with TRBJ1-5; 7 bases are a match to TRBD1. V was pared by 7 bases and J by 7 bases, with 10 bases of the junction left unmatched. The CDR3 contains 14 residues. Germline lookup yields CDR1 LNHDA and CDR2 SQIVND (reference sequence). The CDR3 sequence is CASTGSGGRQPQHF. Written as DNA, the CDR3 is TGTGCCAGTACCGGTTCAGGGGGTAGACAGCCCCAGCATTTT.

In the case of this clone: Other DNA sequences in this specimen translate into the identical CDR3. This sequence joins TRBV18 and TRBJ2-7; a weak D match, TRBD2 (5 bases). The CDR3 has 14 amino acids. V dropped 3 bases and J dropped 0 bases, with 9 bases sitting between them. Per germline, CDR1 KGHSH and CDR2 LQKENI. CDR3 bases: TGTGCCAGCTCACCGCTAGGGAGCTCCTACGAGCAGTACTTC. This gives the protein CASSPLGSSYEQYF.

This clone was picked up one time. The chain has TRBV2 and TRBJ1-2; no reliable D call. Trimming shortened V by 2 bases and J by 2 bases, and 9 bases separated the two germline ends. This CDR3 is 14 amino acids long. The germline V gene encodes CDR1 SNHLY and CDR2 FYNNEI. The CDR3 DNA sequence: TGTGCCAGCAGTGAATATACACAAAACTATGGCTACACCTTC. This gives the protein CASSEYTQNYGYTF.

The chain couples TRBV6-1 to TRBJ2-3, with D tentatively TRBD1 (6 bases). The germline V gene encodes CDR1 MNHNS and CDR2 SASEGT. V gave up 5 bases and J gave up 0 bases, with 12 bases separating them. CDR3 length equals 15 residues. CDR3 residues: CASSPTDSSTDTQYF. CDR3 nucleotides: TGTGCCAGCAGTCCAACGGACAGTAGCACAGATACGCAGTATTTT.

The chain joins TRBV7-6 to TRBJ2-7; tentatively, D is TRBD2 (5 bases). The germline gives CDR1 SGHVS, CDR2 FNYEAQ. The CDR3 is 13 residues long. V gave up 2 bases and J gave up 6 bases, with 11 bases separating them. The CDR3 here is CASSLNEAGEQYF. In DNA form, the CDR3 reads TGTGCCAGCAGCTTAAATGAGGCGGGCGAGCAGTACTTC.